This record concerns one T cell receptor (beta chain) sequence. Its antigen is not yet known. No base qualities exist here, and no much larger clone lies one base off it. The sample belongs to a study of CD8+ T cells in alopecia areata (dated by TCRdb to between 2017 and 2018). The study in broad terms: The treated patients, all with moderate-to-severe alopecia areata, were enrolled in an open-label pilot trial of oral tofacitinib given at 5 to 10 mg twice daily. Disease severity in treated patients was measured with the SALT score, which quantifies the percentage of affected scalp surface area. Tofacitinib was administered for 6 to 18 months, and 6 months of follow-up off drug were then conducted to assess delayed response and recurrence. In humans, TCRbeta sequencing was performed on scalp tissue and on sorted CD4+ and CD8+ peripheral blood T cells from healthy controls and from patients with patchy or totalis/universalis alopecia areata. In both human patients and the C3H/HeJ mouse model, the study applied high-throughput TCRbeta sequencing to look at T cell clonal expansion in alopecia areata. Tofacitinib-treated patients had biopsies at baseline and at 4 and 24 weeks of treatment, with a later scalp biopsy in several patients. Clonality in the scalp was compared among normal scalp (n=4), patchy alopecia areata scalp (n=8), and alopecia totalis/universalis scalp (n=8). immunoSEQ multiplex PCR using 35 Vbeta forward primers and 13 Jbeta reverse primers was used to amplify TCRbeta CDR3 regions. RNA was obtained with the PAXgene miRNA kit for fixed scalp, the miRNeasy kit for PBMCs, and the RNeasy kit for mouse skin.

The treatment or condition label for this specimen denotes: oral pan-JAK inhibitor, 5-10 mg twice daily. From alopecia areata patients, peripheral blood was collected along with lesional scalp punch biopsies. PBMCs were isolated by density centrifugation and stained for CD3, CD4 and CD8, after which CD4+ and CD8+ T cells were sorted on a FACSAria. The CDR3, from cysteine to phenylalanine, totals 15 residues. The read is trimmed to its CDR3 DNA, 45 bases read in frame from base 1. Trimmed from V: 4 bases; trimmed from J: 4 bases; junction bases lacking a gene match: 5. The germline V gene sets CDR1 to SGHTS and CDR2 to YDEGEE. Study-level results and caveats: During tofacitinib treatment, many expanded lesional clones remained in scalp and blood, and this persistence may partly explain relapse after treatment is stopped. Scalp clonality and the number of expanded CD8+ clones among the top 100 scalp clones were significantly decreased by tofacitinib. TCR sequences shared between patients were less clear than in mice, possibly partly because of HLA diversity in the patient population. Resident alphabeta T cells in normal human skin are also sequenced, complicating scalp TCR repertoire analysis, unlike mouse skin dominated by gammadelta T cells. Compared with normal scalp, lesional scalp had higher clonality and more expanded CD8+ clones, particularly in alopecia totalis/universalis, a pattern that suggests antigenic drive. The treated cohort was small, with a single nonresponder, so links between baseline CD8+ expansion and response need larger studies.

The method behind the library was the immunoSEQ multiplex PCR assay. RNA was extracted from all samples and reverse transcribed into cDNA as template for TCR sequencing. First-strand cDNA was synthesized with SuperScript III using a 2:1 mix of oligo-dT and random hexamers. Amplification bias was assessed with a synthetic immune receptor repertoire, and residual bias was removed computationally. On the study's bioinformatics: Raw reads were preprocessed to remove errors, and CDR3 was defined by IMGT conventions from the conserved cysteine to phenylalanine. Clonality was computed as 1 minus the Shannon entropy, with the entropy normalized by log2 of the number of productive unique TCRs. Whether scalp clones were CD4 or CD8 was inferred by matching scalp TCRbeta sequences against CD4 and CD8 repertoires sorted from blood. This is the immuneACCESS table as TCRdb keeps it, with only in-frame sequences that have V and J called. A part of the clones is gone; compared with another copy, unresolved V genes explain less than half, and the rest is unexplained. V, J and clone size were drawn from that table, and D and trimming were deduced from the DNA. The sample table contains around 300,000 clones; only one count was recorded for 60% of them. Roughly 0.88% of the sample comes from the top ten.

The source was CD4+ T cells sorted from blood, collected at week 52, from a patient treated with tofacitinib. This clonotype originated in a human donor with alopecia areata. The rearrangement combines TRBV5-8 with TRBJ2-1, and TRBD2 matches 10 of the central bases. The CDR3 protein sequence reads: CASSPGLAVYNEQFF. The DNA sequence is as follows: TGTGCCAGCAGCCCTGGACTAGCGGTGTACAATGAGCAGTTCTTC. The reference TRBV5-8 and TRBJ2-1 proteins fill in what lies around the CDR3, so the full variable domain reads EAGVTQSPTHLIKTRGQQATLRCSPISGHTSVYWYQQALGLGLQFLLWYDEGEERNRGNFPPRFSGRQFPNYSSELNVNALELEDSALYLCASSPGLAVYNEQFFGPGTRLTVL.